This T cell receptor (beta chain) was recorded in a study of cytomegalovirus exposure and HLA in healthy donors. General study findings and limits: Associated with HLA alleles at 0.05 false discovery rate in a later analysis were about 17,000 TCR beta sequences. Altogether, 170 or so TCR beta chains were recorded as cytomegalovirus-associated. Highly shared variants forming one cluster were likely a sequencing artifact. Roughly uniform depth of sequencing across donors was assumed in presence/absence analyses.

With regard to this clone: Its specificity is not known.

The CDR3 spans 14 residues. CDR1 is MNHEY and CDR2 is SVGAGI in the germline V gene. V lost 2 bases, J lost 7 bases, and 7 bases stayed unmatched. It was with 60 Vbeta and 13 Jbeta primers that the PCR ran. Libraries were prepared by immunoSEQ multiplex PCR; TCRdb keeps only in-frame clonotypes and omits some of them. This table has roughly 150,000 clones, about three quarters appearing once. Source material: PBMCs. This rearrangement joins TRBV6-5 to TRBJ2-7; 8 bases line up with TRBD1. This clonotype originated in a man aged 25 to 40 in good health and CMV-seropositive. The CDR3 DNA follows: TGTGCCAGCAGTTACGCGGACAGGGCGGGGGAGCAGTACTTC. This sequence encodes CASSYADRAGEQYF.